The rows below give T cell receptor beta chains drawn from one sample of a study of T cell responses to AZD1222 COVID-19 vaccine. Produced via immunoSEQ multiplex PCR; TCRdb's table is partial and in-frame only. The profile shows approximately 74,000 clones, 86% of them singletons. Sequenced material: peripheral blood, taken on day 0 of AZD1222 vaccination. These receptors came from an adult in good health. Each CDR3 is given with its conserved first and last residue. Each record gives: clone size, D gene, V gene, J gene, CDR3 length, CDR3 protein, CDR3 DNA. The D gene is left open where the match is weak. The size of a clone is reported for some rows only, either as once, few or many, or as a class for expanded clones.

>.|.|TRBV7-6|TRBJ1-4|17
CASSLLPPARLGEKLFF
TGTGCCAGCAGCTTATTGCCACCGGCTCGCCTAGGGGAAAAACTGTTTTTT
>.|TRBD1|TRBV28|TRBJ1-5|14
CASQFTGGNQPQHF
TGTGCCAGCCAATTTACAGGGGGCAATCAGCCCCAGCATTTT
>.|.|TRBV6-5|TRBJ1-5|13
CASMSGPDQPQHF
TGTGCCAGCATGTCAGGGCCCGATCAGCCCCAGCATTTT
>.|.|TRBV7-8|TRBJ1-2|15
CASSLGDGGNYGYTF
TGTGCCAGCAGCTTAGGTGACGGCGGAAACTATGGCTACACCTTC
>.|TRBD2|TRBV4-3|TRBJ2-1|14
CASSQTSVYNEQFF
TGCGCCAGCAGCCAGACTAGCGTCTACAATGAGCAGTTCTTC
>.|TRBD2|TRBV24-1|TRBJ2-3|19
CATSDSSPLAGGPKDTQYF
TGTGCCACCAGTGATTCATCCCCACTAGCGGGGGGGCCTAAAGATACGCAGTATTTT
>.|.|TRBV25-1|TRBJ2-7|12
CASSDHRYEQYF
TGTGCCAGCAGTGATCACCGGTACGAGCAGTACTTC
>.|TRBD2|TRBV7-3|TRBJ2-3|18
CASSSKLGASGVADTQYF
TGTGCCAGCAGCTCAAAACTCGGGGCTAGCGGGGTCGCAGATACGCAGTATTTT
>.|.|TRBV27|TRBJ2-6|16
CASSFGTGSGANVLTF
TGTGCCAGCAGTTTCGGAACAGGCTCTGGGGCCAACGTCCTGACTTTC
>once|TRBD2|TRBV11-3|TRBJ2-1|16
CASSLGSGGSYNEQFF
TGTGCCAGCAGCTTAGGAAGCGGGGGGTCCTACAATGAGCAGTTCTTC
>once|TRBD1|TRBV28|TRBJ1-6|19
CASTAGQGQRGSYNSPLHF
TGTGCCAGCACCGCCGGACAGGGGCAAAGGGGCTCCTATAATTCACCCCTCCACTTT
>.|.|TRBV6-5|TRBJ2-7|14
CASNGQIPSYEQYF
TGTGCCAGCAACGGACAGATACCCTCCTACGAGCAGTACTTC
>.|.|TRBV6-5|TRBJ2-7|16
CASSSLGTIGAYEQYF
TGTGCCAGCAGTTCCCTCGGGACCATTGGGGCCTACGAGCAGTACTTC
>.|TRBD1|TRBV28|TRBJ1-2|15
CASSSPGQGANGYTF
TGTGCCAGCAGCTCTCCGGGACAGGGGGCGAATGGCTACACCTTC
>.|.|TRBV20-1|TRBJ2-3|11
CSAVTIDTQYF
TGCAGTGCTGTCACTATAGATACGCAGTATTTT
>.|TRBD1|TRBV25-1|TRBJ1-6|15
CASSAFGTDNSPLHF
TGTGCCAGCAGTGCCTTTGGGACAGATAATTCACCCCTCCACTTT
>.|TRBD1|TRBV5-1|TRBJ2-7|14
CASSLEQGAYEQYF
TGCGCCAGCAGCTTGGAACAGGGGGCCTACGAGCAGTACTTC
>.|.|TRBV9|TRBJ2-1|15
CASSAQVYTDNEQFF
TGTGCCAGCAGCGCCCAGGTTTATACGGACAATGAGCAGTTCTTC
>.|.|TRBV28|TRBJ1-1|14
CASKDAGPNTEAFF
TGTGCCAGCAAAGACGCGGGACCGAACACTGAAGCTTTCTTT
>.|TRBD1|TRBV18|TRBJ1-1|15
CASSLSDRGNTEAFF
TGTGCCAGCTCACTTTCTGACAGGGGGAACACTGAAGCTTTCTTT
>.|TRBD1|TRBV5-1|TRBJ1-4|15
CASSRTGNIGEKLFF
TGCGCCAGCAGCCGGACAGGGAACATAGGTGAAAAACTGTTTTTT
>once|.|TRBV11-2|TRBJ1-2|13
CASSPMVGYGYTF
TGTGCCAGCAGCCCAATGGTGGGGTATGGCTACACCTTC
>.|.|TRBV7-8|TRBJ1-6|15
CASSLAPRNNSPLHF
TGTGCCAGCAGCTTAGCACCCAGGAATAATTCACCCCTCCACTTT
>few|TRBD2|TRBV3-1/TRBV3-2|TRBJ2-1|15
CASSQRTSVNNEQFF
TGTGCCAGCAGCCAACGGACTAGCGTCAACAATGAGCAGTTCTTC
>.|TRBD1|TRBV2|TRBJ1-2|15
CASSKKTGVGEGYTF
TGTGCCAGCAGTAAAAAGACAGGGGTCGGCGAGGGCTACACCTTC
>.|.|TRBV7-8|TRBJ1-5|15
CASSPPGLGNQPQHF
TGTGCCAGCAGCCCCCCAGGGCTTGGCAATCAGCCCCAGCATTTT
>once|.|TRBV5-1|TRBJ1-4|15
CASSLEGTIEEKLFF
TGCGCCAGCAGCTTGGAAGGGACAATCGAGGAAAAACTGTTTTTT
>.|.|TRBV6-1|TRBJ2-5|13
CASSFGREETQYF
TGTGCCAGCAGCTTTGGACGGGAAGAGACCCAGTACTTC
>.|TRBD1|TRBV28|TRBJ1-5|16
CASSLTRGTDNQPQHF
TGTGCCAGCAGTTTAACCAGGGGGACAGACAATCAGCCCCAGCATTTT
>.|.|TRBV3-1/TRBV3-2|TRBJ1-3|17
CASSQEGGGRSGNTIYF
TGTGCCAGCAGCCAGGAGGGAGGGGGAAGATCTGGAAACACCATATATTTT
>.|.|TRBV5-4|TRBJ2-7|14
CASSSDIGSYEQYF
TGTGCCAGCAGCTCGGACATTGGATCCTACGAGCAGTACTTC
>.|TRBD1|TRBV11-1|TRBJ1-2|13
CASSTGQGTGYTF
TGTGCCAGCAGCACAGGACAGGGTACTGGCTACACCTTC
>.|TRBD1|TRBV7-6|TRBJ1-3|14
CASSLSGQGNTIYF
TGTGCCAGCAGCTTATCGGGACAGGGAAACACCATATATTTT
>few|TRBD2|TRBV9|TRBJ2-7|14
CASSVESGEYEQYF
TGTGCCAGCAGCGTTGAAAGCGGGGAATACGAGCAGTACTTC
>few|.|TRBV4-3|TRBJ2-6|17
CASSQDGQNSGANVLTF
TGCGCCAGCAGCCAAGATGGACAAAACTCTGGGGCCAACGTCCTGACTTTC
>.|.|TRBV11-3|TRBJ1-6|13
CASRSGPGSPLHF
TGTGCCAGCAGATCCGGGCCGGGATCACCCCTCCACTTT
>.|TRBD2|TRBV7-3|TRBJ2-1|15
CASSPSGRAQGEQFF
TGTGCCAGCAGCCCCTCAGGGAGGGCCCAGGGTGAGCAGTTCTTC
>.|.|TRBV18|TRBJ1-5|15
CASSPYSGAGQPQHF
TGTGCCAGCTCACCTTACTCAGGGGCGGGTCAGCCCCAGCATTTT
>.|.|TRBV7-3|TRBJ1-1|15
CASSLTGTSGTEAFF
TGTGCCAGCAGCTTAACTGGGACATCGGGGACTGAAGCTTTCTTT
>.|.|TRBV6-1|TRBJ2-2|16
CASSALGSGNTGELFF
TGTGCCAGCAGTGCTCTAGGTAGCGGAAACACCGGGGAGCTGTTTTTT
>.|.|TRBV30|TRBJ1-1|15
CAWSFLRGSGTEAFF
TGTGCCTGGAGTTTCCTACGTGGGAGTGGGACTGAAGCTTTCTTT
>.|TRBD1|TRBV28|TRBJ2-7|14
CASNAPGQGYEQYF
TGTGCCAGCAATGCTCCGGGACAGGGCTACGAGCAGTACTTC
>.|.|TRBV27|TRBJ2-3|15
CASSSHRAGGDTQYF
TGTGCCAGCAGTTCTCATCGGGCCGGAGGGGATACGCAGTATTTT
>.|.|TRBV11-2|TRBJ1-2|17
CASSLDEVTGTGYGYTF
TGTGCCAGCAGCTTAGATGAGGTGACCGGGACGGGGTATGGCTACACCTTC
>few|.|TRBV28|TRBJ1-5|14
CASSLANAGQPQHF
TGTGCCAGCAGCTTGGCGAATGCGGGTCAGCCCCAGCATTTT
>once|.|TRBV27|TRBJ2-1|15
CASSLSGATYNEQFF
TGTGCCAGCAGTTTATCAGGGGCCACCTACAATGAGCAGTTCTTC
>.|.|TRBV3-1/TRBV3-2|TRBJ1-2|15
CASSQDLTGWRGYTF
TGTGCCAGCAGCCAAGATCTAACAGGCTGGAGAGGCTACACCTTC
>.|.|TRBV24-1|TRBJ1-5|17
CATSPDAPNLSNQPQHF
TGTGCCACCAGTCCGGACGCTCCCAATTTGAGCAATCAGCCCCAGCATTTT
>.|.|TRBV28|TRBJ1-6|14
CASSQPRTNSPLHF
TGTGCCAGCAGTCAGCCCCGAACGAATTCACCCCTCCACTTT
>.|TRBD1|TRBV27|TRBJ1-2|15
CASSFNRGGRNGYTF
TGTGCCAGCAGTTTTAACAGGGGAGGGAGGAATGGCTACACCTTC
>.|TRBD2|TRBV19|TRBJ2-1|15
CASSPQRGTYNEQFF
TGTGCCAGTAGTCCCCAGCGGGGTACCTACAATGAGCAGTTCTTC
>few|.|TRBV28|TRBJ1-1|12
CASGGIGTEAFF
TGTGCCAGCGGTGGCATAGGCACTGAAGCTTTCTTT
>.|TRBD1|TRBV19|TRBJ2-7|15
CASSPGTGSSYEQYF
TGTGCCAGTAGCCCCGGGACAGGGAGCTCCTACGAGCAGTACTTC
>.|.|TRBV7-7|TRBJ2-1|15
CASSLDPQNTNEQFF
TGTGCCAGCAGCTTAGATCCCCAAAACACGAATGAGCAGTTCTTC
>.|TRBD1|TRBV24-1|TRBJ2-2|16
CATSDLTGANTGELFF
TGTGCCACCAGTGACCTTACAGGGGCGAACACCGGGGAGCTGTTTTTT
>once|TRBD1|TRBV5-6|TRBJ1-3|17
CASSLATGGFDGNTIYF
TGTGCCAGCAGCTTGGCGACAGGGGGCTTCGATGGAAACACCATATATTTT
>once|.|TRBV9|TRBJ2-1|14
CASSVGGRDNEQFF
TGTGCCAGCAGCGTAGGAGGGAGAGACAATGAGCAGTTCTTC
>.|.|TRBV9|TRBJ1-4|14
CASSVGQANEKLFF
TGTGCCAGCAGCGTAGGACAGGCTAATGAAAAACTGTTTTTT
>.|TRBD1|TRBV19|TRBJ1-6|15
CASTHQGANNSPLHF
TGTGCCAGTACCCATCAGGGGGCAAATAATTCACCCCTCCACTTT
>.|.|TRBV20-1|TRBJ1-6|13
CSASGLDNSPLHF
TGCAGTGCTAGTGGACTGGATAATTCACCCCTCCACTTT